A selection of T cell receptor beta chains follows, all from one sample in a study of shared clonotypes between healthy human individuals. Sequencing was performed with immunoSEQ multiplex PCR; in TCRdb, only in-frame clones are kept and a portion is missing. The sample comprises roughly 2,300,000 clones, just under 95% of which are singletons, and 0.37% rests with the top ten. Sequenced: naive CD4+ T cells from PBMCs. The receptors derive from a man aged 18 to 29 in good health. Some clones in this sample may be carry-over from other donors' samples. Both conserved end residues are part of each CDR3. D genes are given only for firm matches. Not all rows give a size; the values are once, few, many and, for expanded clones, a class.

clone_size	v_call	d_call	j_call	cdr3_aa	cdr3_nt
once	TRBV5-1	.	TRBJ2-7	CASSWASEAEQYF	TGCGCCAGCAGCTGGGCCTCGGAGGCCGAGCAGTACTTC
.	TRBV10-1	TRBD1	TRBJ2-1	CASSEYRDRRINNKMGAYNEQFF	TGCGCCAGCAGTGAGTACCGGGACAGACGAATAAATAACAAAATGGGAGCCTACAATGAGCAGTTCTTC
.	TRBV7-6	.	TRBJ2-2	CASSLVSGGASGELFF	TGTGCCAGCAGCTTAGTTTCTGGGGGCGCGAGCGGGGAGCTGTTTTTT
.	TRBV18	TRBD1	TRBJ1-1	CASSPTPRTGTEAFF	TGTGCCAGCTCACCGACCCCTAGGACAGGCACTGAAGCTTTCTTT
.	TRBV7-9	.	TRBJ1-4	CASSSDSATNEKLFF	TGTGCCAGCAGCTCGGACAGTGCAACTAATGAAAAACTGTTTTTT
.	TRBV5-4	.	TRBJ1-6	CASSLRDLDSPLHF	TGTGCCAGCAGCCTGAGGGACCTGGACTCACCCCTCCACTTT
.	TRBV5-6	.	TRBJ1-3	CASSWRATGAGNTIYF	TGTGCCAGCAGCTGGAGGGCGACGGGGGCTGGAAACACCATATATTTT
.	TRBV18	.	TRBJ2-4	CASSEGGIFQYF	TGTGCCAGCTCCGAGGGGGGGATTTTCCAGTACTTC
.	TRBV29-1	TRBD2	TRBJ2-1	CSQGPSGSHNEQFF	TGCAGCCAGGGCCCTAGCGGGAGTCACAATGAGCAGTTCTTC
.	TRBV6-6	.	TRBJ1-6	CASLGRDSSPLHF	TGTGCCAGCCTTGGCAGGGATTCTTCACCCCTCCACTTT
.	TRBV5-4	.	TRBJ2-5	CASTLQGIRETQYF	TGTGCCAGCACCCTACAGGGAATCCGCGAGACCCAGTACTTC
.	TRBV11-2	.	TRBJ2-1	CASSLDLGRQFF	TGTGCCAGCAGCTTAGATCTCGGGAGACAGTTCTTC
.	TRBV2	.	TRBJ2-5	CASSERITGGETQYF	TGTGCCAGCAGTGAACGTATAACGGGTGGAGAGACCCAGTACTTC
.	TRBV28	.	TRBJ2-1	CAIRGGTNNEQFF	TGTGCCATCAGAGGGGGAACGAACAATGAGCAGTTCTTC
.	TRBV28	TRBD2	TRBJ2-5	CASSPQGGETQYF	TGTGCCAGCAGTCCTCAGGGAGGGGAGACCCAGTACTTC
.	TRBV5-1	TRBD2	TRBJ2-7	CASSWGLAGGKEQYF	TGCGCCAGCAGCTGGGGACTAGCGGGAGGGAAAGAGCAGTACTTC
once	TRBV5-1	TRBD2	TRBJ2-4	CASSLDSGSGDIQYF	TGCGCCAGCAGCTTGGATAGCGGGAGTGGGGACATTCAGTACTTC
.	TRBV6-1	.	TRBJ2-7	CASSKGTQSSYEQYF	TGTGCCAGCAGTAAAGGGACCCAAAGCTCCTACGAGCAGTACTTC
.	TRBV28	TRBD1	TRBJ1-5	CASSDRGQINQPQHF	TGTGCCAGCAGCGACAGGGGGCAGATCAATCAGCCCCAGCATTTT
.	TRBV28	.	TRBJ2-3	CASSLWAIQNTDTQYF	TGTGCCAGCAGTTTATGGGCTATACAGAACACAGATACGCAGTATTTT
.	TRBV7-2	.	TRBJ1-1	CASSLVRTGGEAFF	TGTGCCAGCAGCTTAGTTAGGACGGGAGGTGAAGCTTTCTTT
.	TRBV20-1	TRBD2	TRBJ2-7	CSAWTSFGQYF	TGCAGTGCTTGGACTAGTTTCGGGCAGTACTTC
.	TRBV30	.	TRBJ1-5	CAWSASNSNQPQHF	TGTGCCTGGAGTGCGAGCAATAGCAATCAGCCCCAGCATTTT
.	TRBV18	TRBD1	TRBJ2-7	CASSLGQGSYEQYF	TGTGCCAGCTCACTGGGACAGGGCTCCTACGAGCAGTACTTC
.	TRBV4-2	TRBD2	TRBJ2-3	CASRGTSGDVHTDTQYF	TGTGCCAGCAGGGGGACTAGCGGGGATGTCCACACAGATACGCAGTATTTT
.	TRBV5-1	TRBD1	TRBJ1-4	CASSRGQGGNEKLFF	TGCGCCAGCAGCAGGGGACAGGGCGGTAATGAAAAACTGTTTTTT
.	TRBV5-1	TRBD2	TRBJ2-7	CASSLESSGVYEQYF	TGCGCCAGCAGCTTGGAGTCTAGCGGGGTCTACGAGCAGTACTTC
.	TRBV5-4	.	TRBJ2-1	CASSRGTLGDEQFF	TGTGCCAGCAGCCGGGGGACGTTGGGGGATGAGCAGTTCTTC
.	TRBV5-1	TRBD1	TRBJ2-7	CASSPGTGNYEQYF	TGCGCCAGCAGCCCCGGGACAGGGAACTACGAGCAGTACTTC
.	TRBV5-4	.	TRBJ2-6	CAWRPVSSGANVLTF	TGTGCCTGGCGACCCGTCAGCTCTGGGGCCAACGTCCTGACTTTC
.	TRBV7-9	.	TRBJ1-5	CASSADPSNQPQHF	TGTGCCAGCAGCGCAGACCCTAGCAATCAGCCCCAGCATTTT
.	TRBV5-1	.	TRBJ1-1	CASSLAGLSEAFF	TGCGCCAGCAGCTTGGCAGGGTTATCTGAAGCTTTCTTT
.	TRBV11-3	.	TRBJ1-1	CASSLSGQEAFF	TGTGCCAGCAGCTTATCGGGCCAAGAAGCTTTCTTT